Following are 3 T cell receptor beta chains from one sample sequenced in a study of regulatory T cells in long-lasting Graves disease (dated by TCRdb to about 2021). The method behind the library was multiplex PCR. The reads were generated on an Illumina HiSeq 4000. iRepertoire HTBI primers and Arm-PCR amplification of CDR3 regions were used to construct TCR beta libraries. TCRdb handled the public reads itself, with Q25 trimming in fastp and clone calling in MiXCR, and kept productive beta chains. A single entry per CDR3 protein holds the most common genes and DNA from its merged rows. In all, the sample holds fewer than 500,000 distinct CDR3 sequences, and about 17% of those were seen once. The ten largest clones represent more than 10% of the sample. Read against the paper, the sample's time point label means: newly diagnosed GD, antithyroid drugs for less than 3 months. RNA was extracted from PBMCs in TRIzol for both TCR sequencing and RNA sequencing.

These data were also reused for a study on T cells in Graves' hyperthyroidism and ophthalmopathy.

The sample was peripheral blood mononuclear cells (PBMCs), taken at new diagnosis, from a patient treated with antithyroid drugs. All receptors come from a man between 35 and 55 years old with Graves disease. Donor details come from another sample of the same person, matched by shared clones.

This clonotype was counted many times. The genes are TRBV28 and TRBJ1-6, with D tentatively TRBD1 (5 bases). With 6 bases removed from V and 5 bases from J, the gap between germline ends came to 8 bases. The length of the CDR3 is 13 residues. Germline V lookup: CDR1 MDHEN, CDR2 SYDVKM. This CDR3 is CASRAGNNSPLHF. In DNA, the CDR3 is TGTGCCAGCAGAGCAGGGAATAATTCACCCCTCCACTTT.

V usage is TRBV11-3 and J usage is TRBJ1-1; no firm D call. This CDR3 contains 11 residues. The V end lost 1 base, the J end lost 9 bases, and 6 bases lay between the germline ends. Germline V gives CDR1 SGHNT, CDR2 YENEEA. The CDR3 is CASSLGPKAFF. The CDR3 nucleotides are TGTGCCAGCAGCTTAGGCCCTAAAGCTTTCTTT.

The J gene is TRBJ2-4, the V gene TRBV3-1; no clear D. The V and J ends lost 5 bases and 0 bases respectively, with 8 bases between them. Germline loops: CDR1 LGHDT, CDR2 YNNKEL (reference sequence). The CDR3 totals 14 residues. This CDR3 reads CASSNVLAKNIQYF. The CDR3 bases are TGTGCCAGCAGCAACGTCCTAGCCAAAAACATTCAGTACTTC.